Below, 28 T cell receptor beta chains from the same sample are listed, as sequenced in a study of CD8 T cells in ankylosing spondylitis. TCRdb re-analysed the 5' RACE reads in MiXCR, keeping a single row per CDR3 protein. The table has fewer than 750,000 distinct CDR3 sequences, over 15% seen once. These receptors' antigens are unknown. Study conclusions and caveats: Apparently characteristic of ankylosing spondylitis blood was a TCR beta motif (about 8 highly homologous variants).

Sequencing was performed on blood, either unsorted or a sorted T cell fraction (not recorded which). These receptors were obtained from a male donor with ankylosing spondylitis.

This clonotype was counted between two and nine times. The chain is built from TRBV10-2 and TRBJ2-1; 8 nucleotides line up with TRBD2. The CDR3 covers 13 residues. Unmatched junction bases numbered 3, after V lost 4 bases and J lost 7 bases. CDR1 and CDR2 (germline): WSHSY, SAAADI. In DNA form, the CDR3 reads TGCGCCAGCAGTGCGGGACTAGTGAATGAGCAGTTCTTC. Its protein product is CASSAGLVNEQFF.

This clonotype was seen a few times. This chain uses TRBV11-2 with TRBJ1-2; D gene uncertain. Germline V gives CDR1 SGHAT, CDR2 FQNNGV. Trimming took 2 bases from V and 7 from J, leaving 8 bases between them. CDR3 length: 12 amino acids. This CDR3 is CASSLPPGGYTF. CDR3 bases: TGTGCCAGCAGCTTACCTCCTGGTGGCTACACCTTC.

V and J are TRBV3-1 and TRBJ1-4; 9 bases match TRBD1. V was clipped by 3 bases and J by 6 bases; unmatched bases: 2. CDR3 length equals 14 residues. CDR1 and CDR2 (germline): LGHDT, YNNKEL (reference sequence). The DNA of the CDR3 is TGTGCCAGCAGCCACCGACAGGGGGATGAAAAACTGTTTTTT. Its translation is CASSHRQGDEKLFF.

At least ten counts were recorded for this clonotype. This rearrangement joins TRBV24-1 to TRBJ2-5; D is unresolved. Trimming left V 3 bases short and J 5 bases short, with 9 bases between. The length of the CDR3 is 13 residues. Per the germline V gene, CDR1 is KGHDR and CDR2 is SFDVKD. The CDR3 DNA is TGTGCCACCAGTGATAGCTACGGGGAGACCCAGTACTTC. Translating it yields CATSDSYGETQYF.

Only a few counts were recorded for this clonotype. The genes are TRBV9 and TRBJ2-7; perhaps D is TRBD1 or TRBD2 (5 bases each). From germline, CDR1 is SGDLS and CDR2 YYNGEE. The CDR3 totals 16 residues. V lost 0 bases to trimming and J lost 3 bases, with 16 bases between them. CDR3 coding DNA: TGTGCCAGCAGCGTAGGATCGGAGAGGGGAGTCTACGAGCAGTACTTC. Translation: CASSVGSERGVYEQYF.

The chain combines TRBV5-1 with TRBJ2-3; no definite D call. CDR1 is SGHRS, CDR2 YFSETQ, per germline. V lost 0 bases to trimming and J lost 2 bases, with 13 bases between them. This CDR3 comprises 16 residues. The CDR3 loop is CASSLVPSAFTDTQYF. In nucleotides, the CDR3 is TGCGCCAGCAGCTTGGTGCCCTCCGCCTTCACAGATACGCAGTATTTT.

The chain is built from TRBV7-9 and TRBJ2-1, with a tentative D call TRBD2 (6 bases). The CDR3 has 14 amino acids. V lost 5 bases to trimming and J lost 0 bases, with 8 bases between them. Germline CDR1 reads SEHNR; CDR2 reads FQNEAQ (reference sequence). The CDR3 DNA follows: TGTGCCAGCAGCGCGGGGAACTCCTACAATGAGCAGTTCTTC. Translation: CASSAGNSYNEQFF.

The rearrangement uses TRBV3-1 and TRBJ2-3, with D perhaps TRBD1 (6 bases). This CDR3 contains 15 residues. CDR1 and CDR2 from the germline V gene are LGHDT and YNNKEL (reference sequence). Trimming took off 5 bases at V and 0 bases at J, with 12 bases between the two ends. Here the CDR3 DNA reads TGTGCCAGCAGCTCCCGTAGGGGGAGCACAGATACGCAGTATTTT. As protein: CASSSRRGSTDTQYF.

This chain connects TRBV21-1 to TRBJ2-1; the D call TRBD1 from the table was never checked on the DNA. TRBV21-1 is flagged as a pseudogene. CDR3 length: 16 amino acids. CDR3 DNA: TGTGCCAGCAGCAACCGGGACGGAAGCTCCTACAATGAGCAGTTCTTC. This encodes CASSNRDGSSYNEQFF.

The table lists this clonotype with a few counts. The chain carries TRBV28 and TRBJ2-5; a possible D gene is TRBD1 (6 bases). The CDR3 spans 13 residues. The V and J ends lost 6 bases and 4 bases respectively, with 12 bases between them. Germline V lookup: CDR1 MDHEN, CDR2 SYDVKM. CDR3 sequence (DNA): TGTGCCAGCAGCCGCACAGGGCTAGAGACCCAGTACTTC. Protein product: CASSRTGLETQYF.

The J gene is TRBJ2-2, the V gene TRBV7-8; D is unclear. This CDR3 spans 15 amino acids. The V gene's germline CDR1 is SGHVS and CDR2 FQNEAQ. V shed 2 bases and J shed 3 bases, with 10 bases lying between them. The CDR3 sequence is CASSLLVEYTGELFF. CDR3 in DNA: TGTGCCAGCAGCTTACTGGTGGAATACACCGGGGAGCTGTTTTTT.

This rearrangement joins TRBV20-1 to TRBJ2-5; D uncertain. The CDR3 runs 14 residues. From germline, CDR1 is DFQATT and CDR2 SNEGSKA (reference sequence). Trimming shortened V by 3 bases and J by 0 bases, and 11 bases separated the two germline ends. CDR3 sequence (DNA): TGCAGTGCTAGCCTGACTCAGTACCAAGAGACCCAGTACTTC. Its protein product is CSASLTQYQETQYF.

V is TRBV7-2 and J is TRBJ2-3; D gene uncertain. This CDR3 has 15 residues. Germline lookup yields CDR1 SGHTA and CDR2 FQGNSA. The V gene lost 5 bases and the J gene lost 3 bases, with 15 bases spanning the gap. The CDR3 sequence: CASSQWSTVTDTQYF. In nucleotides, the CDR3 is TGTGCCAGCAGCCAATGGAGTACGGTAACAGATACGCAGTATTTT.

The chain links TRBV7-2 to TRBJ2-7; possibly TRBD1 or TRBD2 for D (5 bases each). The CDR3 covers 16 residues. From germline, CDR1 is SGHTA and CDR2 FQGNSA. V was trimmed by 4 bases and J by 4 bases, leaving 20 bases between them. The CDR3, as DNA: TGTGCCAGCAGCTCGGAATTGGGCCGAGGGGCGTACGAGCAGTACTTC. Protein: CASSSELGRGAYEQYF.

The chain carries TRBV24-1 and TRBJ2-6; either TRBD1 or TRBD2 may supply D (6 bases each). Per the germline V gene, CDR1 is KGHDR and CDR2 is SFDVKD. V lost 4 bases to trimming and J lost 1 base, with 19 bases between them. The CDR3 runs 19 residues. CDR3 nucleotide sequence: TGTGCCACCAGTGACCGAATCCCGGGGGCAGGATCTGGGGCCAACGTCCTGACTTTC. Translated, it gives CATSDRIPGAGSGANVLTF.

This clonotype has a handful of counts. The chain has TRBV29-1 and TRBJ2-1; no firm D call. This CDR3 region has 10 residues. Germline V lookup: CDR1 SQVTM, CDR2 ANQGSEA. Here the CDR3 DNA reads TGCCGGGCCGGTAGGAATGAGCAGTTCTTC. Translating gives CRAGRNEQFF.

CDR3 nucleotides: TGTGCCAGCAGCTTAACCGGGGGGATCCTCCAAGAGACCCAGTACTTC. It yields the protein CASSLTGGILQETQYF. The rearrangement uses TRBV7-6 and TRBJ2-5, with 7 positions matching TRBD2. The CDR3 has 16 amino acids. Trimming removed 2 bases from V and 1 base from J; junction bases left unmatched: 7. CDR1 and CDR2 (germline): SGHVS, FNYEAQ.

This clonotype was picked up a small number of times. V usage is TRBV30 and J usage is TRBJ1-1; TRBD1 matches 7 bases. From germline, CDR1 is GTSNPN and CDR2 SVGIG (reference sequence). The junction had 15 bases not matched to a gene; V was cut back by 3 bases and J by 11 bases. The CDR3 loop spans 14 amino acids. The CDR3 nucleotides read TGTGCCTGGAGCCGCCTGTGGGACAGTGGCGTTGCTTTCTTT. Residues: CAWSRLWDSGVAFF.

The chain recombines TRBV4-1 with TRBJ1-1; D is ambiguous. Trimming removed 0 bases from V and 0 bases from J, with 8 bases in between. The CDR3 totals 15 residues. Germline V gives CDR1 MGHRA, CDR2 YSYEKL. The CDR3 region is CASSQETTLNTEAFF. In DNA form, the CDR3 reads TGCGCCAGCAGCCAAGAGACGACACTGAACACTGAAGCTTTCTTT.

This clonotype was counted only a few times. The chain employs TRBV9 and TRBJ2-6; D might be TRBD1 (5 bases). Trimming cost V 2 bases and J 4 bases, with 10 bases left between them. CDR1 is SGDLS and CDR2 is YYNGEE in the germline V gene. The CDR3 totals 15 residues. For the CDR3, the DNA is TGTGCCAGCAGCGTCCAGGGAAGGGGGGCCAACGTCCTGACTTTC. As protein: CASSVQGRGANVLTF. Complete variable domain (other parts from reference TRBV9 and TRBJ2-6): DSGVTQTPKHLITATGQRVTLRCSPRSGDLSVYWYQQSLDQGLQFLIQYYNGEERAKGNILERFSAQQFPDLHSELNLSSLELGDSALYFCASSVQGRGANVLTFGAGSRLTVL.

The chain couples TRBV4-1 to TRBJ1-5; 7 bases align to TRBD1. V shed 3 bases and J 6 bases; nucleotides not matched to a gene: 14. The CDR3 is 17 amino acids. Germline CDR1 and CDR2: MGHRA and YSYEKL. CDR3 in DNA: TGCGCCAGCAGCCAGGATCCACAGGGGCGGGTCCGTCAGCCCCAGCATTTT. It encodes CASSQDPQGRVRQPQHF.

This clonotype came up many times. The rearrangement joins TRBV12-3 or TRBV12-4 to TRBJ1-1, with D uncertain. Between the trimmed V and J ends, which lost 1 base and 4 bases, there was a span of 10 bases. The CDR3 has 14 residues. The DNA of the CDR3 is TGTGCCAGCAGTTTAGGGCTAGGGAGCACTGAAGCTTTCTTT. It is translated as CASSLGLGSTEAFF.

This clonotype was seen a handful of times. The chain links TRBV27 to TRBJ2-1; no clear D. CDR1 is MNHEY, CDR2 SMNVEV, per germline (reference sequence). The V and J ends lost 5 bases and 4 bases respectively, with 12 bases between them. The CDR3 covers 14 residues. The CDR3 here is CASSPSGMYNEQFF. The CDR3 DNA sequence: TGTGCCAGCAGTCCGTCCGGAATGTACAATGAGCAGTTCTTC.

The chain uses TRBV28 and TRBJ2-7; 7 bases line up with TRBD1. The germline V gene encodes CDR1 MDHEN and CDR2 SYDVKM. The CDR3 length is 15 residues. J was trimmed by 7 bases and V by 5 bases; bases with no gene match: 14. Here the CDR3 DNA reads TGTGCCAGCAGTCCCCCCGGGACAGCAATGGCGGAGCAGTACTTC. Its translation is CASSPPGTAMAEQYF.

This chain connects TRBV5-6 to TRBJ1-1, with TRBD1 matching 8 bases. The CDR3 spans 15 residues. The ends lost 3 bases at V and 3 bases at J; junction bases unmatched: 7. Germline CDR1 reads SGHDT; CDR2 reads YYEEEE. The CDR3 nucleotides are TGTGCCAGCAGCTACTTGGACAGGGTCGACACTGAAGCTTTCTTT. Protein: CASSYLDRVDTEAFF.

The CDR3 region is CASRVPGQGGAEDTQYF. The CDR3 DNA reads as TGCGCCAGCAGAGTCCCGGGACAGGGGGGTGCGGAAGATACGCAGTATTTT. This sequence joins TRBV5-1 and TRBJ2-3; TRBD1 matches at 11 bases. Unmatched junction bases numbered 13, after V lost 5 bases and J lost 5 bases. This CDR3 has 17 amino acids. Germline assignment: CDR1 SGHRS and CDR2 YFSETQ. The variable domain in full, with the rest retrieved from reference TRBV5-1 and TRBJ2-3, is KAGVTQTPRYLIKTRGQQVTLSCSPISGHRSVSWYQQTPGQGLQFLFEYFSETQRNKGNFPGRFSGRQFSNSRSEMNVSTLELGDSALYLCASRVPGQGGAEDTQYFGPGTRLTVL.

This clonotype was detected only a few times. The genes are TRBV12-3 or TRBV12-4 and TRBJ2-3; the D is unclear. The CDR3 is made up of 15 amino acids. V was clipped by 3 bases and J by 0 bases, with 10 bases between them. The CDR3 region is CASSFAAPSTDTQYF. The CDR3 nucleotides are TGTGCCAGCAGTTTCGCGGCGCCTAGCACAGATACGCAGTATTTT.

This clonotype occurred a few times. This chain joins TRBV24-1 and TRBJ2-1, with a possible D match to TRBD1 (5 bases). The CDR3 is made up of 13 amino acids. Trimming stripped 6 bases from V and 6 bases from J, with 11 bases between. The germline V gene encodes CDR1 KGHDR and CDR2 SFDVKD. CDR3 sequence reads: CATSQSGLNEQFF. CDR3 DNA sequence: TGTGCCACCAGTCAATCAGGGCTCAATGAGCAGTTCTTC.